This T cell receptor (beta chain) came from a study of blood T cell repertoires in COVID-19. The repertoire was sequenced with immunoSEQ multiplex PCR; TCRdb's copy has only in-frame clones and lacks some. The table lists approximately 230,000 clones, 86% of them singletons. Germline CDR1 reads MNHEY; CDR2 reads SMNVEV (reference sequence). There are 15 residues in the CDR3. V was trimmed by 1 base and J by 4 bases, leaving 10 bases between them. The sample holds a few counts of this clone. Different DNA sequences within this sample yield the same CDR3. The clonotype comes from a man between 25 and 39 years old who had recovered from COVID-19. The V call is TRBV27, the J call TRBJ2-2; possible D gene TRBD1, 8 bases. Sequenced sample: peripheral blood. CDR3 sequence (DNA): TGTGCCAGCAGTTTATACAGGGGGGGCACCGGGGAGCTGTTTTTT. Translating gives CASSLYRGGTGELFF.